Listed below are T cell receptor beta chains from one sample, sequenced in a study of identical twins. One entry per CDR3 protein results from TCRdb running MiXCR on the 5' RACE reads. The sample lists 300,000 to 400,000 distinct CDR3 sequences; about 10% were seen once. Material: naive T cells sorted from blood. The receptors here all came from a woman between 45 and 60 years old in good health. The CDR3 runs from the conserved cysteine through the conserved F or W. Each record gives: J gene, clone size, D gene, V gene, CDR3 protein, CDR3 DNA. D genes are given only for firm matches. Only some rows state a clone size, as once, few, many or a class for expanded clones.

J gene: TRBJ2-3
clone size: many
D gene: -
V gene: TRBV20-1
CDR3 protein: CSAWIFSTDTQYF
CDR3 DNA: TGCAGTGCTTGGATCTTTAGCACAGATACGCAGTATTTT

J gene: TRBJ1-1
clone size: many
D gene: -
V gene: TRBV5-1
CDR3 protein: CASASPNTEAFF
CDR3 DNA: TGCGCCAGCGCGAGCCCGAACACTGAAGCTTTCTTT

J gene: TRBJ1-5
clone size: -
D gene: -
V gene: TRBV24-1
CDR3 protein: CATARSGSNQPQHF
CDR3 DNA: TGTGCCACCGCCCGGAGCGGCAGCAATCAGCCCCAGCATTTT

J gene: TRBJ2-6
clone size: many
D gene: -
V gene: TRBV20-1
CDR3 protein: CSALDPKGANVLTF
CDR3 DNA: TGCAGTGCCCTGGATCCTAAAGGGGCCAACGTCCTGACTTTC

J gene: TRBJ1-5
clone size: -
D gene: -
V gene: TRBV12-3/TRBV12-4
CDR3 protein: CASSLDGRDQPQHF
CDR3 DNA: TGTGCCAGCAGTTTAGATGGGCGCGATCAGCCCCAGCATTTT

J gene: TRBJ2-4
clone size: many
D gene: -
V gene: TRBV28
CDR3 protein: CASIQFQGSKNIQYF
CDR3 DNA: TGTGCCAGCATACAATTTCAGGGTTCCAAAAACATTCAGTACTTC

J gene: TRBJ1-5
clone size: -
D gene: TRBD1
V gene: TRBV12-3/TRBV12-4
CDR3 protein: CASSLDRAFQPQHF
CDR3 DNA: TGTGCCAGCAGTTTGGACAGGGCGTTTCAGCCCCAGCATTTT

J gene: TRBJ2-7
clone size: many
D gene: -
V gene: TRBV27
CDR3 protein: CASSFVGQTYEQYF
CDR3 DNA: TGTGCCAGCAGTTTCGTTGGACAGACCTACGAGCAGTACTTC

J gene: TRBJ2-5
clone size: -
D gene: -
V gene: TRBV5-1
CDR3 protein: CASSLADNLKSQYF
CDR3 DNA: TGCGCCAGCAGCTTGGCCGACAATCTTAAGTCCCAGTACTTC

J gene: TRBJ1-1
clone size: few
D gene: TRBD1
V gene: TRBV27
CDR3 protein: CASSGVSVQGVTEAFF
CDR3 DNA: TGTGCCAGCAGTGGGGTCTCTGTGCAGGGGGTCACTGAAGCTTTCTTT

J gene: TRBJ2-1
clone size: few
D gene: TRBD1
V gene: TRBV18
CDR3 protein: CASSPPGQAYNEQFF
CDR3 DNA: TGTGCCAGCTCACCTCCGGGACAGGCCTACAATGAGCAGTTCTTC

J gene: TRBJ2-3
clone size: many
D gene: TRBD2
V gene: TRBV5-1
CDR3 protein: CASSLIARAGETDTQYF
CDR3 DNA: TGCGCCAGCAGCTTGATTGCACGAGCGGGGGAAACAGATACGCAGTATTTT

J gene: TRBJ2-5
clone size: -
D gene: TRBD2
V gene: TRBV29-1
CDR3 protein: CSVWASGYQETQYF
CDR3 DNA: TGCAGCGTTTGGGCTAGCGGGTACCAAGAGACCCAGTACTTC

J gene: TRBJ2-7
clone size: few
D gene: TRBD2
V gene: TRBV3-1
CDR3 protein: CASSQAAGGPKIYEQYF
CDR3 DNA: TGTGCCAGCAGCCAAGCGGCGGGAGGGCCCAAGATCTACGAGCAGTACTTC

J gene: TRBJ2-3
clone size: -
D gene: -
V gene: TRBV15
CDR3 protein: CATSREVGTVTDTQYF
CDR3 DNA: TGTGCCACCAGCAGAGAAGTCGGGACTGTAACAGATACGCAGTATTTT

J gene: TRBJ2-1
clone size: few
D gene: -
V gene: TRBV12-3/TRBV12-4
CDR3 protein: CASSLERPNEQFF
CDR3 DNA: TGTGCCAGCAGTTTAGAGCGCCCCAATGAGCAGTTCTTC

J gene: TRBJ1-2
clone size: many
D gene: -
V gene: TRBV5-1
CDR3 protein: CASSFGTEKGYTF
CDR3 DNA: TGCGCCAGCAGCTTCGGGACGGAAAAGGGCTACACCTTC

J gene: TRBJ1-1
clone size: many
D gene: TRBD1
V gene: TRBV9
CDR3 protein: CASSPRQGAWMAEAFF
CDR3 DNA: TGTGCCAGCAGCCCCCGACAGGGGGCGTGGATGGCTGAAGCTTTCTTT

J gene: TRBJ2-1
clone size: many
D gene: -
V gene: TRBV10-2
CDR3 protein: CASKGTLRGVQFF
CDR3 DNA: TGCGCCAGCAAGGGGACGCTCCGAGGTGTTCAGTTCTTC

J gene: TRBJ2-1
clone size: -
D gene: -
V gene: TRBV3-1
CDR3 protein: CASSSNRDTEQFF
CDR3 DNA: TGTGCCAGCAGCTCTAACAGGGATACGGAGCAGTTCTTC

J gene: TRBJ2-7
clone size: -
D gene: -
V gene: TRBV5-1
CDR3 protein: CASSLGEPSEQYF
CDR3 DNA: TGCGCCAGCAGCTTGGGAGAACCTAGCGAGCAGTACTTC

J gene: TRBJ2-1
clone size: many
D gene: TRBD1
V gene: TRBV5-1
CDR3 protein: CASSPSGQGVQFF
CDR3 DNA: TGCGCCAGCAGCCCAAGCGGACAGGGGGTGCAGTTCTTC

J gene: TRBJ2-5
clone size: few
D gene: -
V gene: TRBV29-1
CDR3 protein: CSVESQYQETQYF
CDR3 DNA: TGCAGCGTTGAAAGCCAGTACCAAGAGACCCAGTACTTC

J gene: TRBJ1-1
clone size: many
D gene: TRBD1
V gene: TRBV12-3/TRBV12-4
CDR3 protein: CASSMSGTGEKAFF
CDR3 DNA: TGTGCCAGCAGTATGTCCGGGACAGGGGAGAAAGCTTTCTTT

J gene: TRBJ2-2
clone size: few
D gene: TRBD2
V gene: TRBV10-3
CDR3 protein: CAISASTSPELFF
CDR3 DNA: TGTGCCATCAGTGCCTCGACTAGCCCGGAGCTGTTTTTT

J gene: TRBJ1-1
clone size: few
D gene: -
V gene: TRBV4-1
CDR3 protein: CASSQSTINTEAFF
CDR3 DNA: TGCGCCAGCAGCCAATCGACAATCAACACTGAAGCTTTCTTT

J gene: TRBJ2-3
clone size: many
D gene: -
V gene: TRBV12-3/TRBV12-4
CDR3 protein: CASEGTTDTQYF
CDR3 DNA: TGTGCCAGCGAGGGAACCACAGATACGCAGTATTTT

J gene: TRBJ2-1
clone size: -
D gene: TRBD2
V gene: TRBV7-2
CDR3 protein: CASSFSPAGTRNEQFF
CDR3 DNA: TGTGCCAGCAGCTTTTCCCCAGCGGGAACTCGCAATGAGCAGTTCTTC

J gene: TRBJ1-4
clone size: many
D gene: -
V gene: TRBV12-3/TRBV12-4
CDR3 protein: CASSLYGRSVIDEKLFF
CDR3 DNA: TGTGCCAGCAGTCTCTATGGACGGTCGGTGATTGACGAAAAACTGTTTTTT